This TCR beta chain was recovered during a study of blood T cell repertoires in COVID-19. Background on the study: Specimens from acute and convalescent COVID-19 originated in the United States, Italy and Spain.

CDR1 KGHDR and CDR2 SFDVKD come from the germline V gene. Trimming took 7 bases from V and 9 from J; bases not matched to a gene: 6. There are 14 residues in the CDR3. Study processing details: Amplification from reference gene primers served as the basis for estimated nucleated cell counts. The repertoire was sequenced with immunoSEQ multiplex PCR; TCRdb's copy has only in-frame clones and lacks some. The V and J calls and clone size were taken over from that table, and D and trimming were inferred from the DNA. The sample gives 100,000 or so clones, roughly 76% of which show up once; over 9% is in the top ten.

This TCR was sampled from a woman aged 65 to 85 with acute or convalescent COVID-19. The sequenced material came from peripheral blood. The rearrangement uses TRBV24-1 and TRBJ2-1; 12 nucleotides agree with TRBD2. CDR3 coding DNA: TGTGCCACCAGCAGACTAGCGGGAGTGTCTGAGCAGTTCTTC. Protein product: CATSRLAGVSEQFF.